These 16 T cell receptor beta chains were sequenced from one sample in a study of CD8 T cells in ankylosing spondylitis. TCRdb analysed the 5' RACE reads with MiXCR anew, one entry per CDR3 protein. The table has approximately 150,000 distinct CDR3 sequences, under 35% seen once. The sample taken for sequencing was synovial fluid, either unsorted or a sorted T cell fraction (not recorded which). The receptors were sampled from a male donor with ankylosing spondylitis.

This clonotype has ten or more counts. The genes are TRBV2 and TRBJ2-2, with no clear D. The CDR3 has 13 amino acids. CDR1 is SNHLY and CDR2 is FYNNEI in the germline V gene. Between the trimmed V and J ends, which lost 6 bases and 5 bases, there was a span of 10 bases. CDR3 sequence reads: CASRSGWTGELFF. In DNA, the CDR3 is TGTGCCAGCAGGTCGGGTTGGACCGGGGAGCTGTTTTTT.

This clonotype was counted many times. The V and J genes are TRBV7-2 and TRBJ2-7, with D hard to call. This CDR3 is 13 amino acids long. The V gene lost 3 bases and the J gene lost 2 bases, with 8 bases spanning the gap. CDR1 is SGHTA and CDR2 is FQGNSA in the germline V gene. The CDR3, as DNA: TGTGCCAGCAGCTTTGGGTACACCTACGAGCAGTACTTC. Encoded protein: CASSFGYTYEQYF.

The V and J genes are TRBV4-1 and TRBJ2-3, with TRBD2 identical over 13 bases. This CDR3 is 17 amino acids long. V lost 0 bases to trimming and J lost 6 bases; unmatched junction nucleotides: 6. The germline gives CDR1 MGHRA, CDR2 YSYEKL. The CDR3 DNA follows: TGCGCCAGCAGCCAAGATGGGACTAGCGGGGTTCGGGATACGCAGTATTTT. Its translation: CASSQDGTSGVRDTQYF.

The chain combines TRBV20-1 with TRBJ2-5, with 12 bases identical to TRBD2. Germline V lookup: CDR1 DFQATT, CDR2 SNEGSKA (reference sequence). The CDR3 runs to 17 residues. With V trimmed by 2 bases and J by 3 bases, 10 bases remained unmatched. The CDR3 DNA sequence: TGCAGTGCTAGAATACTAGCGGGGGGAAATAGGAAAGAGACCCAGTACTTC. Its protein product is CSARILAGGNRKETQYF.

This chain links TRBV15 with TRBJ1-3; D not resolved. Germline V gene lookup returns CDR1 LNHNV and CDR2 YYDKDF (reference sequence). This CDR3 contains 15 residues. The V and J ends lost 1 base and 8 bases respectively, with 15 bases between them. The CDR3 is CATSRAGLGIDTIYF. DNA for the CDR3: TGTGCCACCAGCAGAGCGGGTTTGGGGATTGACACCATATATTTT.

This clonotype was seen only a few times. The gene calls are TRBV11-2 and TRBJ2-4; 8 bases line up with TRBD1. Trimming took 5 bases from V and 3 from J; bases not matched to a gene: 6. Per the germline V gene, CDR1 is SGHAT and CDR2 is FQNNGV. The CDR3 covers 15 residues. The CDR3 DNA sequence: TGTGCCAGCAGCCGGACAGGGACAGGCAAAAACATTCAGTACTTC. Protein product: CASSRTGTGKNIQYF. The full variable domain, completed using reference TRBV11-2 and TRBJ2-4, is EAGVAQSPRYKIIEKRQSVAFWCNPISGHATLYWYQQILGQGPKLLIQFQNNGVVDDSQLPKDRFSAERLKGVDSTLKIQPAKLEDSAVYLCASSRTGTGKNIQYFGAGTRLSVL.

This clonotype was counted between two and nine times. This chain joins TRBV6-2 or TRBV6-3 and TRBJ1-1; the D is unclear. V dropped 2 bases and J dropped 1 base, with 2 bases sitting between them. The germline CDR1 and CDR2 sequences are MNHEY and SVGEGT. The CDR3 spans 12 residues. This CDR3 is CASSYKNTEAFF. The DNA for the CDR3 is TGTGCCAGCAGTTACAAGAACACTGAAGCTTTCTTT.

The chain combines TRBV2 with TRBJ1-2; D is ambiguous. Germline-derived CDR1 and CDR2 are SNHLY and FYNNEI. Trimming shortened V by 5 bases and J by 2 bases, and 15 bases separated the two germline ends. This CDR3 is 15 amino acids long. The CDR3 sequence is CASSREGYANYGYTF. The CDR3 DNA is TGTGCCAGCAGTAGAGAGGGCTACGCCAACTATGGCTACACCTTC. The full variable domain, completed using reference TRBV2 and TRBJ1-2, is EPEVTQTPSHQVTQMGQEVILRCVPISNHLYFYWYRQILGQKVEFLVSFYNNEISEKSEIFDDQFSVERPDGSNFTLKIRSTKLEDSAMYFCASSREGYANYGYTFGSGTRLTVV.

This clonotype was detected only a few times. The chain joins TRBV12-3 or TRBV12-4 to TRBJ2-7, with D tentatively TRBD2 (7 bases). V dropped 3 bases and J dropped 2 bases, with 14 bases sitting between them. The CDR3 consists of 15 residues. CDR3 in amino acids: CASSFLRGGAYEQYF. Here the CDR3 DNA reads TGTGCCAGCAGTTTTCTGAGGGGGGGGGCCTACGAGCAGTACTTC.

This clonotype was seen more than once but under ten times. This rearrangement joins TRBV20-1 to TRBJ1-1, with 9 bases that match TRBD1. Germline CDR1 DFQATT, CDR2 SNEGSKA (reference sequence). V lost 5 bases and J lost 1; bases outside the gene matches: 5. The CDR3 spans 14 residues. The CDR3 sequence: CSAPNRGRNTEAFF. As DNA, the CDR3 is TGCAGTGCTCCTAACAGGGGGCGGAACACTGAAGCTTTCTTT.

The chain links TRBV20-1 to TRBJ2-4, with D maybe TRBD2 (5 bases). Per germline, CDR1 DFQATT and CDR2 SNEGSKA (reference sequence). CDR3 size: 15 residues. V was pared by 3 bases and J by 1 base, with 13 bases between. DNA of the CDR3: TGCAGTGCTAGGATAGCGACAACGGCCAAAAACATTCAGTACTTC. Protein sequence: CSARIATTAKNIQYF.

The table lists this clonotype with a count of one. The genes are TRBV2 and TRBJ1-1; no clear D gene. The V gene lost 6 bases and the J gene lost 7 bases, with 12 bases spanning the gap. The germline V gene encodes CDR1 SNHLY and CDR2 FYNNEI. The length of the CDR3 is 12 residues. This CDR3 is CASRVDGSEAFF. The CDR3, as DNA: TGTGCCAGCAGGGTGGACGGGAGTGAAGCTTTCTTT.

The gene calls are TRBV20-1 and TRBJ2-3; 14 bases agree with TRBD2. The CDR3 spans 15 residues. Germline V CDR1 and CDR2: DFQATT, SNEGSKA (reference sequence). V lost 5 bases and J lost 4; bases outside the gene matches: 5. The chain's CDR3 is CSAWPGLAGADTQYF. DNA for the CDR3: TGCAGTGCTTGGCCGGGACTAGCGGGAGCAGATACGCAGTATTTT.

This clonotype was detected only a few times. The chain uses TRBV30 and TRBJ1-5, with D uncertain. The germline V gene encodes CDR1 GTSNPN and CDR2 SVGIG (reference sequence). Trimming took off 0 bases at V and 6 bases at J, with 6 bases between the two ends. CDR3 size: 12 residues. This chain's CDR3 is CAWSVGIQPQHF. CDR3 coding DNA: TGTGCCTGGAGTGTGGGGATTCAGCCCCAGCATTTT.

The V and J genes are TRBV14 and TRBJ1-2; D uncertain. Trimming cost V 8 bases and J 0 bases, with 13 bases left between them. The V gene's germline CDR1 is SGHDN and CDR2 FVKESK. The length of the CDR3 is 14 residues. CDR3: CASGPVETNYGYTF. CDR3 nucleotides: TGTGCCAGCGGTCCAGTGGAAACTAACTATGGCTACACCTTC.

The chain uses TRBV6-7 and TRBJ2-4; D remains ambiguous. Being an ORF, TRBV6-7 has a function that is uncertain. The germline V and J ends were trimmed by 2 bases and 6 bases, with 26 bases remaining between them. The CDR3 covers 19 residues. The CDR3 spells CASSYATQYPGPTRNIQYF. CDR3 DNA sequence: TGTGCCAGCAGTTACGCGACCCAATATCCAGGTCCGACTCGAAACATTCAGTACTTC.